Shown below are 9 T cell receptor beta chains from a single sample sequenced in a study of OX40 agonist ivuxolimab in advanced cancers. Produced via immunoSEQ multiplex PCR; TCRdb's table is partial and in-frame only. The profile covers tens of thousands of clones, with about four fifths appearing a single time and 1.5% to 2% taken by the ten largest. Specimen: CD4+ or CD8+ T cells sorted from blood, collected in a trial of the OX40 agonist ivuxolimab. These receptors all come from an adult with an advanced solid tumor such as melanoma, head and neck, liver or kidney cancer.

This chain joins TRBV7-2 and TRBJ2-3; maybe TRBD1 (6 bases). This CDR3 comprises 15 residues. Germline loops: CDR1 SGHTA, CDR2 FQGNSA. V was clipped by 8 bases and J by 2 bases, with 17 bases between them. The CDR3 sequence is CASGTARDNTDTQYF. CDR3 in DNA: TGTGCCAGCGGGACCGCCAGGGACAACACAGATACGCAGTATTTT.

The chain has TRBV12-1 and TRBJ1-5; TRBD1 reflects the table's D call only, with no check against the DNA. TRBV12-1 is marked as a pseudogene. The CDR3 consists of 18 residues. The CDR3 sequence: CASSSPDRVKLSNQPQHF. DNA of the CDR3: TGTGCCAGCAGCTCCCCGGACAGGGTAAAACTAAGCAATCAGCCCCAGCATTTT.

The chain is built from TRBV5-8 and TRBJ2-2; TRBD1 aligns across 10 bases. Per the germline V gene, CDR1 is SGHTS and CDR2 is YDEGEE. The J segment lost 6 bases and the V segment lost 4 bases, leaving 3 bases of the junction unmatched. The CDR3 sequence is 14 residues long. For the CDR3, the DNA is TGTGCCAGCAGCCAAGACAGGGGGCCCGGGGAGCTGTTTTTT. This codes for CASSQDRGPGELFF.

This chain links TRBV5-1 with TRBJ2-5, with TRBD1 matching 9 bases. J was trimmed by 0 bases and V by 4 bases; bases with no gene match: 4. CDR3 length: 15 residues. CDR1 is SGHRS, CDR2 YFSETQ, per germline. The CDR3 DNA reads as TGCGCCAGCAGCACCGGGACAGGGAACCAAGAGACCCAGTACTTC. Its protein product is CASSTGTGNQETQYF. Looking up the rest from reference TRBV5-1 and TRBJ2-5 gives the full variable domain: KAGVTQTPRYLIKTRGQQVTLSCSPISGHRSVSWYQQTPGQGLQFLFEYFSETQRNKGNFPGRFSGRQFSNSRSEMNVSTLELGDSALYLCASSTGTGNQETQYFGPGTRLLVL.

In nucleotides, the CDR3 is TGTGCCAGCAGTAACACCGGGACAGTAAAAAACATTCAGTACTTC. Translating gives CASSNTGTVKNIQYF. The V and J genes are TRBV5-6 and TRBJ2-4, with 7 positions matching TRBD1. This CDR3 comprises 15 residues. V lost 5 bases, J lost 4 bases, and 9 bases stayed unmatched. The germline V gene encodes CDR1 SGHDT and CDR2 YYEEEE.

The chain combines TRBV19 with TRBJ2-7, with D possibly TRBD2 on 5 matching bases. Trimming stripped 3 bases from V and 4 bases from J, with 16 bases between. The germline V gene has CDR1 LNHDA and CDR2 SQIVND (reference sequence). The CDR3 is 15 amino acids. The CDR3 loop is CASSIGGATRYEQYF. The CDR3 coding sequence is TGTGCCAGTAGTATTGGAGGAGCCACCAGGTACGAGCAGTACTTC.

V usage is TRBV7-8 and J usage is TRBJ1-3; D is unclear. Trimming took off 5 bases at V and 0 bases at J, with 8 bases between the two ends. The CDR3 sequence is 14 residues long. The germline CDR1 and CDR2 sequences are SGHVS and FQNEAQ. CDR3 DNA: TGTGCCAGCAGCCCGACTATCTCTGGAAACACCATATATTTT. This encodes CASSPTISGNTIYF.

The rearrangement joins TRBV14 to TRBJ2-2, with unresolved D. In germline, CDR1 is SGHDN, CDR2 FVKESK. V lost 5 bases and J lost 0, with 10 bases in between. The CDR3 loop spans 15 amino acids. The DNA of the CDR3 is TGTGCCAGCAGCTCCCCGGGTACGAACACCGGGGAGCTGTTTTTT. This sequence encodes CASSSPGTNTGELFF.

The chain links TRBV19 to TRBJ1-5, with D possibly matching TRBD1 (5 bases). The V end lost 3 bases, the J end lost 9 bases, and 12 bases lay between the germline ends. CDR3 length: 13 amino acids. Germline CDR1 is LNHDA and CDR2 is SQIVND (reference sequence). The CDR3 DNA is TGTGCCAGTAGTATCGCCGGGGGAGGGCCCCAGCATTTT. Amino acids: CASSIAGGGPQHF.